This T cell receptor (beta chain) was observed in a study of T-cell memory formation after mild COVID-19. This clonotype was observed at least ten times. What it recognizes is unknown. It was 5'RACE with constant-segment primers that produced the TCR alpha and TCR beta cDNA libraries, which carried sample barcodes and UMIs. Via MiXCR, TCRdb re-called the 5' RACE reads, giving one row per CDR3 protein. The data show under 450,000 distinct CDR3 sequences, about 15% seen once. Study-level points and caveats: Chiefly within CM and EM were the contracting CD4+ clones; CD8+ ones were within EMRA. Cross-reactive memory apparently joined, as some responding clones appeared in pre-infection memory.

Germline-derived CDR1 and CDR2 are WSHSY and SAAADI. CDR3 length equals 13 residues. V was pared by 7 bases and J by 2 bases, with 2 bases of the junction left unmatched. The source material was PBMCs or a T cell subset sorted from them (not recorded which). The TCR comes from a man between 18 and 35 years old who had mild COVID-19 (a few samples of this study predate the infection). Cell type and time point are not known. V and J are TRBV10-2 and TRBJ1-3; 7 bases are a match to TRBD1. The chain's CDR3 is CASTDRAGNTIYF. The CDR3, as DNA: TGCGCCAGCACTGACAGGGCTGGAAACACCATATATTTT.